In its sample, the clone carrying this TCR beta chain was seen many times. Its antigen remains unknown. Stated time point: persistent/refractory GD, antithyroid drugs over 5 years with positive TRAb. From PBMCs, RNA was extracted and then used to make the TCR library. Patients hailed from an endocrinology department in Xi'an, China. This sample is part of a study of regulatory T cells in long-lasting Graves disease. Study-wide points: Thyroid tissue went unstudied; only peripheral blood was examined. TRBV28, TRBJ1-2 and TRBJ2-5 were segments that persistent disease favored.

Combining iRepertoire HTBI primers with Arm-PCR of CDR3 regions, the authors built TCR beta libraries. Each CDR3 protein gets one entry after TCRdb re-called the multiplex PCR reads with MiXCR. Seen here are around 460,000 distinct CDR3 sequences, 22% observed once, and the top ten hold around 13%. V lost 4 bases and J lost 4, with 8 bases in between. Germline loops: CDR1 MDHEN, CDR2 SYDVKM. The CDR3 totals 13 residues. The sequence was obtained from a female donor with Graves disease. This sample comprised peripheral blood mononuclear cells (PBMCs), obtained when the disease was refractory, from a patient treated with antithyroid drugs. This rearrangement joins TRBV28 to TRBJ1-3; maybe TRBD1 (6 bases). The CDR3 here is CASSSGDGNTIYF. The CDR3 DNA reads TGTGCCAGCAGTTCAGGGGACGGAAACACCATATATTTT.